The clone carrying this T cell receptor beta chain was seen a few times. Its antigen is not identified. Other DNA sequences in this specimen translate into the identical CDR3. This entry comes from a study of beta chain features in type 1 diabetes. Notes on the study in general: Among all four CD4+ subsets, Type 1 diabetes patients had TCRB CDR3s that were moderately but significantly shorter.

The CDR3 loop spans 15 amino acids. Germline values: CDR1 GTSNPN, CDR2 SVGIG (reference sequence). V gave up 2 bases and J gave up 2 bases; unmatched junction bases: 6. cDNA synthesis used the whole RNA isolate, giving expressed TCRB sequences. Assay: immunoSEQ multiplex PCR; the TCRdb copy retains only in-frame clones and omits some. Here the sample spans hundreds of thousands of clones, more than 13% being singletons. This receptor was identified in a man aged 18 to 35 with type 1 diabetes. Sequencing was carried out using naive CD4+ T cells from blood. The chain couples TRBV30 to TRBJ2-1, with 7 bases that match TRBD2. For the CDR3, the DNA is TGTGCCTGGAGTAGGGGCCGGGGGGCCTACAATGAGCAGTTCTTC. It codes for CAWSRGRGAYNEQFF.